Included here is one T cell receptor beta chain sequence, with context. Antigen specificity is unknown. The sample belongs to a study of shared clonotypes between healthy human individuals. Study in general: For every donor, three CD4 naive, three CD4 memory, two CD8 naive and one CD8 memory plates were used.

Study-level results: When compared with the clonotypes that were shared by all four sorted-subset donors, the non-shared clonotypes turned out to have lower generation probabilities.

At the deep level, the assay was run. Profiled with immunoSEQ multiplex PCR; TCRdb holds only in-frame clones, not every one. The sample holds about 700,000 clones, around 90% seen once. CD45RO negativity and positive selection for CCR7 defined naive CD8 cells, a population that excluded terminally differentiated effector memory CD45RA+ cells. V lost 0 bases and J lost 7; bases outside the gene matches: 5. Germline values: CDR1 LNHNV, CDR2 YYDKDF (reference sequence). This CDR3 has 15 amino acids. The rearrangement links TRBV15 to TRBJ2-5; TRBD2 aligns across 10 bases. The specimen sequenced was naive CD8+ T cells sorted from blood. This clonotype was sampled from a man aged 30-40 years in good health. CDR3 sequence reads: CATSRDAGTSATQYF. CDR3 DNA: TGTGCCACCAGCAGAGATGCTGGGACTAGCGCGACCCAGTACTTC. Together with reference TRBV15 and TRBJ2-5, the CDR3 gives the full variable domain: DAMVIQNPRYQVTQFGKPVTLSCSQTLNHNVMYWYQQKSSQAPKLLFHYYDKDFNNEADTPDNFQSRRPNTSFCFLDIRSPGLGDTAMYLCATSRDAGTSATQYFGPGTRLLVL.